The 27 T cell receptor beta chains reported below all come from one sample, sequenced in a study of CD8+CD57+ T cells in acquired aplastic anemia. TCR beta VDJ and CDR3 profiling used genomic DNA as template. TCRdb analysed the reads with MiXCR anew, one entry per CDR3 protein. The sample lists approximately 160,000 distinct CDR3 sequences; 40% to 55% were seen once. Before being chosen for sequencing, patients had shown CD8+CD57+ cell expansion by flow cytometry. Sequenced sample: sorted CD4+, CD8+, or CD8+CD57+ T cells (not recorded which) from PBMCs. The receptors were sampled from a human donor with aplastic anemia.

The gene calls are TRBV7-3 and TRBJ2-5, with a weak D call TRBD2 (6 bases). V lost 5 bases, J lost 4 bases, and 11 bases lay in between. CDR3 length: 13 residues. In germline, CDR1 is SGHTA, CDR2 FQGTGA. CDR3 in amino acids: CASSATSSETQYF. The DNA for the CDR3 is TGTGCCAGCAGCGCGACTAGTTCAGAGACCCAGTACTTC. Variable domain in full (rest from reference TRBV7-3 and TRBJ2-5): GAGVSQTPSNKVTEKGKYVELRCDPISGHTALYWYRQSLGQGPEFLIYFQGTGAADDSGLPNDRFFAVRPEGSVSTLKIQRTERGDSAVYLCASSATSSETQYFGPGTRLLVL.

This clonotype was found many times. The CDR3 nucleotides read TGCGCCAGCAGCTTGGCGGGAATTTCCCAAGAGACCCAGTACTTC. Protein: CASSLAGISQETQYF. This sequence joins TRBV5-1 and TRBJ2-5, with D maybe TRBD2 (5 bases). CDR1 is SGHRS, CDR2 YFSETQ, per germline. V dropped 0 bases and J dropped 1 base, with 10 bases sitting between them. This CDR3 is built from 15 residues.

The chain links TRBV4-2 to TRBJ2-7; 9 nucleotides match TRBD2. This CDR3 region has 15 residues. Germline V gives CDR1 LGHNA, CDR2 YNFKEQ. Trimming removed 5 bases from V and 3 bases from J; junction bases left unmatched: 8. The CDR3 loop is CASSALAGAFYEQYF. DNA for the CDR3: TGTGCCAGCAGCGCATTAGCGGGGGCCTTCTACGAGCAGTACTTC.

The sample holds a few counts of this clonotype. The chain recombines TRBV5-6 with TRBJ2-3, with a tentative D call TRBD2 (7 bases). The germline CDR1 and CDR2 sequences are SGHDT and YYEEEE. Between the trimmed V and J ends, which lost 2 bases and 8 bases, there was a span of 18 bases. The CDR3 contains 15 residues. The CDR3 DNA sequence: TGTGCCAGCAGCTTTGATCGCGGGGGCCCGGGTACGCAGTATTTT. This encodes CASSFDRGGPGTQYF.

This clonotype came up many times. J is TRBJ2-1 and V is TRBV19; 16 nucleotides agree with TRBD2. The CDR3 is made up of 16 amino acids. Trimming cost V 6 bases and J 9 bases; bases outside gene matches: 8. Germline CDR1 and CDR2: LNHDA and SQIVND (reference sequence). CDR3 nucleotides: TGTGCCAGTAGCAGAGGAGGGACTAGCGGGGGGGGTGAGCAGTTCTTC. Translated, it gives CASSRGGTSGGGEQFF.

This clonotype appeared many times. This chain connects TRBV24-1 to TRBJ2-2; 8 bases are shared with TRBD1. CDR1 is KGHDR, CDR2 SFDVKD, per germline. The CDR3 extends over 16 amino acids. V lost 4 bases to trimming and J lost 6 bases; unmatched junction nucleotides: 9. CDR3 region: CATSDPGTGRSGELFF. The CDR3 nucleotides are TGTGCCACCAGTGACCCCGGGACAGGAAGGTCCGGGGAGCTGTTTTTT.

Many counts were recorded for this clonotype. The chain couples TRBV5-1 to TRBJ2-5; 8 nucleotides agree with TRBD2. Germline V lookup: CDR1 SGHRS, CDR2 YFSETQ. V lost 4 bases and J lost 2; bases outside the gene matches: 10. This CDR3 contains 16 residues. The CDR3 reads CASSPGRGGFQETQYF. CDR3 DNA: TGCGCCAGCAGCCCAGGACGGGGGGGGTTTCAAGAGACCCAGTACTTC.

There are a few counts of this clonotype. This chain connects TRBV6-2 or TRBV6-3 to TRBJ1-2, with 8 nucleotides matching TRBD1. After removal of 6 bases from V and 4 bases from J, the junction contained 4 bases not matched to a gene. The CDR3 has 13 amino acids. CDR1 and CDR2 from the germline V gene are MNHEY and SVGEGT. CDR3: CASSEDRVYGYTF. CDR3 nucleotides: TGTGCCAGCAGCGAGGACAGGGTCTATGGCTACACCTTC.

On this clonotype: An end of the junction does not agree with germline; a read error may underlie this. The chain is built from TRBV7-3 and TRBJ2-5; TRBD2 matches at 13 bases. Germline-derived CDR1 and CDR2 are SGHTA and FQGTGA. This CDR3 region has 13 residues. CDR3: CASSPGTSGTRYF. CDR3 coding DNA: TGTGCCAGCAGCCCCGGGACTAGCGGGACCCGGTACTTC.

CDR3 sequence: CASSDVGSNSYEQYF. In DNA form, the CDR3 reads TGTGCCAGCAGTGACGTTGGCAGCAATTCCTACGAGCAGTACTTC. This rearrangement joins TRBV25-1 to TRBJ2-7; D gene uncertain. From germline, CDR1 is MGHDK and CDR2 SYGVNS. CDR3 size: 15 residues. Trimming removed 3 bases at V and 1 base at J, with 13 bases between.

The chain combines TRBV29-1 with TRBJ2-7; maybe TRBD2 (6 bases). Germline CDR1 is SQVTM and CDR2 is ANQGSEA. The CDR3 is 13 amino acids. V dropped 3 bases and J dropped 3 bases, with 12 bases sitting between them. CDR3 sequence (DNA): TGCAGCGTTGAGGCGTACGGGGGCTACGAGCAGTACTTC. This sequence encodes CSVEAYGGYEQYF.

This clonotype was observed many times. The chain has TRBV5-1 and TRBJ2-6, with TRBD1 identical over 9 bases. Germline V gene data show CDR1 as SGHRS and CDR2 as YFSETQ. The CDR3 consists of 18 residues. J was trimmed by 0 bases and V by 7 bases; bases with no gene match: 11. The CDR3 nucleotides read TGCGCCAGCTCCTTTACAGGGGGCGCGGGCTCTGGGGCCAACGTCCTGACTTTC. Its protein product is CASSFTGGAGSGANVLTF.

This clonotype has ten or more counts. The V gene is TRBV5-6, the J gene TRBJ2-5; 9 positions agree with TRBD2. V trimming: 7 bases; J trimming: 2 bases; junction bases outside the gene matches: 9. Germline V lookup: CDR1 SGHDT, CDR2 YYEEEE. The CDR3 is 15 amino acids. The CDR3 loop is CASYTQSGGQETQYF. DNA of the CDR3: TGTGCCAGCTATACTCAAAGCGGGGGGCAAGAGACCCAGTACTTC.

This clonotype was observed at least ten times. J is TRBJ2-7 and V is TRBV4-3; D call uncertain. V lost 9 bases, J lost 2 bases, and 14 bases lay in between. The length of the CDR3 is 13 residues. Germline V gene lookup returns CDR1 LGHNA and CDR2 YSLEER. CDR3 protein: CARGPLIPYEQYF. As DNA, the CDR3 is TGCGCCAGAGGACCGCTAATTCCCTACGAGCAGTACTTC.

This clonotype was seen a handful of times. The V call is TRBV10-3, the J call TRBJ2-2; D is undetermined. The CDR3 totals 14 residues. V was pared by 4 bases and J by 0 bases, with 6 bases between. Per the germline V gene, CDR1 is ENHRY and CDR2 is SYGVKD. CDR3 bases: TGTGCCATCAGTGCCCCCCCGAACACCGGGGAGCTGTTTTTT. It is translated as CAISAPPNTGELFF.

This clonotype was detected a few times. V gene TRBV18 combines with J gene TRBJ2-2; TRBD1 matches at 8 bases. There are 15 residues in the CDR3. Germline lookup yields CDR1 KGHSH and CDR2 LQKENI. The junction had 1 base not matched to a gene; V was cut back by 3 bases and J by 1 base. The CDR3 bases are TGTGCCAGCTCACCGGGGACAGGGAACACCGGGGAGCTGTTTTTT. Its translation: CASSPGTGNTGELFF.

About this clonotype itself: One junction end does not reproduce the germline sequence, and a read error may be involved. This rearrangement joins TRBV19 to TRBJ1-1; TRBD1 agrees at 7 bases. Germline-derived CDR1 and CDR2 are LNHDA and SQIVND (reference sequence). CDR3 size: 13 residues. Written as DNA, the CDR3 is TGCGCCAGCAGCCCGACAGGGTGGCCTGAAGCTTTCTTT. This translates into CASSPTGWPEAFF. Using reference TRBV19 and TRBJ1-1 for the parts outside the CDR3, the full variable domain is DGGITQSPKYLFRKEGQNVTLSCEQNLNHDAMYWYRQDPGQGLRLIYYSQIVNDFQKGDIAEGYSVSREKKESFPLTVTSAQKNPTAFYLCASSPTGWPEAFFGQGTRLTVV.

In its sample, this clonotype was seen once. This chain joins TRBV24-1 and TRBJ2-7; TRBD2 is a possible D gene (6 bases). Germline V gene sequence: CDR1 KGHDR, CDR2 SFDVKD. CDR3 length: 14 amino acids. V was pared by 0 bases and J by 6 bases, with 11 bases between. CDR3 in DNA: TGTGCCACCAGTGATTTGACCAGCGGGCGCGAGCAGTACGTC. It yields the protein CATSDLTSGREQYV.

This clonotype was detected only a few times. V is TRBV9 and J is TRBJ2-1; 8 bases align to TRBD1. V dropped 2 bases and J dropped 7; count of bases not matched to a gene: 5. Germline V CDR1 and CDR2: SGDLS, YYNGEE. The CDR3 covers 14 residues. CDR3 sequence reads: CASSVAGTGNEQFF. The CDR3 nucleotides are TGTGCCAGCAGCGTCGCCGGGACAGGTAATGAGCAGTTCTTC.

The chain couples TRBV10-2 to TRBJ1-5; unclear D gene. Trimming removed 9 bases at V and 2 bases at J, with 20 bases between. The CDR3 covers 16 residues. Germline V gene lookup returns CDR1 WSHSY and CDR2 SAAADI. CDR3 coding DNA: TGCGCCAGACCGCCCCCCGGGGTTAGGCGCAATCAGCCCCAGCATTTT. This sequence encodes CARPPPGVRRNQPQHF.

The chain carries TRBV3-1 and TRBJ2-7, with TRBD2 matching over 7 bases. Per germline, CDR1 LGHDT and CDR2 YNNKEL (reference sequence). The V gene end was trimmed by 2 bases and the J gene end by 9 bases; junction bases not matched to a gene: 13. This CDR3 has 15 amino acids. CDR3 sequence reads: CASSQSGLAGERQYF. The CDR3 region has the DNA TGTGCCAGCAGCCAATCCGGGTTGGCGGGGGAGCGGCAGTACTTC.

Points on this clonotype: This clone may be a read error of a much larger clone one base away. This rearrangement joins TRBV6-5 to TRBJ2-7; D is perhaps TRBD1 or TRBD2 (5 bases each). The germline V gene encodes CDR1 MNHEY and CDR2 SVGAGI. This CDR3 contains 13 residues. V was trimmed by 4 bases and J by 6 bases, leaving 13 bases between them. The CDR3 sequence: CASSSLVGGEQYF. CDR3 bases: TGTGCCAGCAGTTCTTTGGTTGGGGGCGAGCAGTACTTC.

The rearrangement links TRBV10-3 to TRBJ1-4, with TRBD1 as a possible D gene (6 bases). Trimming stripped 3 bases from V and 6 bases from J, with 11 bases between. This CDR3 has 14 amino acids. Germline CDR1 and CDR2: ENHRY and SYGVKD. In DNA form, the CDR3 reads TGTGCCATCAGTGAAGGGGGGCCCGATGAAAAACTGTTTTTT. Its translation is CAISEGGPDEKLFF.

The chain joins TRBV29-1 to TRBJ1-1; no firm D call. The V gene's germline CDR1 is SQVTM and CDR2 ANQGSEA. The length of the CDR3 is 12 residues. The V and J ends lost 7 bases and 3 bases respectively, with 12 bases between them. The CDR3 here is CSGRDADTEAFF. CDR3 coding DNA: TGCAGCGGAAGGGATGCAGACACTGAAGCTTTCTTT.

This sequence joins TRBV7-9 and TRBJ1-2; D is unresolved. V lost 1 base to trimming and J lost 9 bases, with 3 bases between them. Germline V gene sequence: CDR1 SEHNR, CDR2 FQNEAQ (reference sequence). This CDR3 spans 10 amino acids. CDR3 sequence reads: CASSLDSYTF. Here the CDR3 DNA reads TGTGCCAGCAGCTTAGACAGCTACACCTTC.

The CDR3 loop is CASRSPFSNQPQHF. The CDR3 DNA is TGTGCCAGTAGGTCACCCTTTAGCAATCAGCCCCAGCATTTT. The rearrangement joins TRBV19 to TRBJ1-5; D not resolved. Germline CDR1 reads LNHDA; CDR2 reads SQIVND (reference sequence). Trimming left V 6 bases short and J 0 bases short, with 9 bases between. The CDR3 extends over 14 amino acids.

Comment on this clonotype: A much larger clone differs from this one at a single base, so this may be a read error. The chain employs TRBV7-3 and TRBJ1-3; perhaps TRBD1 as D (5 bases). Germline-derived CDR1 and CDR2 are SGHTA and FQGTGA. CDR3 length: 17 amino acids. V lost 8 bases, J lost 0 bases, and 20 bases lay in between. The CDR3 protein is CASGVEIGANSGNTIYF. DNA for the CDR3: TGTGCCAGCGGCGTAGAGATCGGGGCGAACTCTGGAAACACCATATATTTT.